A single sample gave rise to the 21 T cell receptor beta chains below, sequenced in a study of blood T cell repertoires in COVID-19. TCRdb's table, derived via immunoSEQ multiplex PCR, lists solely in-frame clones and lacks some. The sample lists approximately 50,000 clones, almost 95% occurring once. The sequencing input was peripheral blood. All receptors come from a man between 50 and 59 years old with active COVID-19.

J is TRBJ2-3 and V is TRBV14; 7 bases align to TRBD2. In germline, CDR1 is SGHDN, CDR2 FVKESK. The CDR3 has 15 residues. The ends lost 2 bases at V and 1 base at J; junction bases unmatched: 3. CDR3 DNA: TGTGCCAGCAGCCAATTAGCGGGCGGCACAGATACGCAGTATTTT. As protein: CASSQLAGGTDTQYF.

The chain carries TRBV7-6 and TRBJ1-3; TRBD1 matches 10 bases. CDR3 size: 14 residues. From germline, CDR1 is SGHVS and CDR2 FNYEAQ. V shed 10 bases and J 5 bases; nucleotides not matched to a gene: 8. CDR3 sequence: CATGTGVLRNTIYF. Here the CDR3 DNA reads TGTGCCACCGGGACAGGGGTTTTGAGAAACACCATATATTTT.

CDR3 sequence reads: CASSYGEIDQPQHF. The CDR3 bases are TGTGCCAGCAGTTACGGGGAGATCGATCAGCCCCAGCATTTT. V is TRBV6-6 and J is TRBJ1-5; D remains unclear. Trimming shortened V by 2 bases and J by 5 bases, and 10 bases separated the two germline ends. The CDR3 consists of 14 residues. Germline V gene sequence: CDR1 MNHNY, CDR2 SVGAGI (reference sequence).

The gene calls are TRBV9 and TRBJ2-7, with D possibly being TRBD2 (5 bases). V was shortened by 0 bases and J by 1 base, with 8 bases between the two germline ends. CDR1 and CDR2 (germline): SGDLS, YYNGEE. The CDR3 extends over 14 amino acids. DNA for the CDR3: TGTGCCAGCAGCGTAGATGGCGGGTCCTACGAGCAGTACTTC. Translating gives CASSVDGGSYEQYF. Full variable domain (remainder filled in from reference TRBV9 and TRBJ2-7): DSGVTQTPKHLITATGQRVTLRCSPRSGDLSVYWYQQSLDQGLQFLIQYYNGEERAKGNILERFSAQQFPDLHSELNLSSLELGDSALYFCASSVDGGSYEQYFGPGTRLTVT.

The rearrangement uses TRBV28 and TRBJ2-1, with D possibly TRBD2 on 7 matching bases. V lost 8 bases and J 10 bases, leaving 18 bases between the germline ends. CDR3 length: 13 residues. Germline V gene lookup returns CDR1 MDHEN and CDR2 SYDVKM. The CDR3 DNA reads TGTGCCAGCGGCGTGGGGGGGGCTAGGGAGCAGTTCTTC. Translation: CASGVGGAREQFF.

The rearrangement links TRBV5-4 to TRBJ2-7, with TRBD1 identical over 10 bases. The germline V gene has CDR1 SGHNT and CDR2 YYREEE (reference sequence). CDR3 length equals 14 residues. V lost 3 bases to trimming and J lost 7 bases; unmatched junction nucleotides: 7. CDR3 protein: CASSSPGQGREQYF. The CDR3 bases are TGTGCCAGCAGCTCGCCGGGACAGGGGCGGGAGCAGTACTTC. The full variable domain, its missing parts supplied by reference TRBV5-4 and TRBJ2-7, is ETGVTQSPTHLIKTRGQQVTLRCSSQSGHNTVSWYQQALGQGPQFIFQYYREEENGRGNFPPRFSGLQFPNYSSELNVNALELDDSALYLCASSSPGQGREQYFGPGTRLTVT.

The rearrangement uses TRBV28 and TRBJ1-3; tentatively, D is TRBD1 (6 bases). V gave up 5 bases and J gave up 2 bases, with 13 bases separating them. Germline V gives CDR1 MDHEN, CDR2 SYDVKM. The CDR3 loop spans 15 amino acids. The CDR3 nucleotides are TGTGCCAGCAGTGAGGGGGGGCGACCTGGAAACACCATATATTTT. Amino acids: CASSEGGRPGNTIYF.

V gene TRBV18 combines with J gene TRBJ2-1, with a possible D match to TRBD2 (5 bases). The length of the CDR3 is 16 residues. V shed 0 bases and J shed 1 base, with 10 bases lying between them. Germline loops: CDR1 KGHSH, CDR2 LQKENI. The CDR3 DNA is TGTGCCAGCTCACCACCGCTCGGGGAGTCCTACAATGAGCAGTTCTTC. Amino acid sequence: CASSPPLGESYNEQFF.

The J gene is TRBJ2-7, the V gene TRBV5-1; 7 nucleotides align to TRBD2. This CDR3 contains 14 residues. Germline loops: CDR1 SGHRS, CDR2 YFSETQ. J was trimmed by 8 bases and V by 3 bases; bases with no gene match: 11. The CDR3, as DNA: TGCGCCAGCAGCTGGGACTACTCTTCTGTCAAGCAGTACTTC. Protein sequence: CASSWDYSSVKQYF.

This sequence joins TRBV29-1 and TRBJ2-3, with D uncertain. Trimming took off 3 bases at V and 0 bases at J, with 16 bases between the two ends. The germline V gene has CDR1 SQVTM and CDR2 ANQGSEA. The CDR3 has 16 amino acids. The DNA of the CDR3 is TGCAGCGTTGAGGTACTGAGTGGTAAGAGCACAGATACGCAGTATTTT. This codes for CSVEVLSGKSTDTQYF.

The chain has TRBV7-9 and TRBJ2-7; the match to TRBD1 covers 7 bases. The CDR3 runs 14 residues. CDR1 and CDR2 from the germline V gene are SEHNR and FQNEAQ (reference sequence). J lost 0 bases, V lost 2 bases, and 1 base had no gene match. Written as DNA, the CDR3 is TGTGCCAGCAGCTTAACAGGGGACTCCTACGAGCAGTACTTC. Translation gives CASSLTGDSYEQYF.

The gene calls are TRBV5-1 and TRBJ1-2, with a possible D match to TRBD1 (6 bases). The CDR3 is 13 amino acids. In germline, CDR1 is SGHRS, CDR2 YFSETQ. V was cut by 4 bases and J by 3 bases, with 10 bases left in between. Here the CDR3 DNA reads TGCGCCAGCAGCGTGGGGGCAGACTATGGCTACACCTTC. Its translation is CASSVGADYGYTF.

CDR3 residues: CASSSLGTGIANYGYTF. DNA of the CDR3: TGTGCCAGCAGTTCGCTCGGGACAGGGATAGCTAACTATGGCTACACCTTC. The V call is TRBV28, the J call TRBJ1-2; 9 bases match TRBD1. The germline gives CDR1 MDHEN, CDR2 SYDVKM. The CDR3 sequence is 17 residues long. The V and J ends lost 4 bases and 0 bases, in that order; junction bases with no gene match: 9.

This chain joins TRBV30 and TRBJ1-5; maybe TRBD1 (6 bases). Germline V CDR1 and CDR2: GTSNPN, SVGIG (reference sequence). Trimming pared 1 base from V and 1 base from J, leaving 8 bases between. The CDR3 has 14 residues. The CDR3, as DNA: TGTGCCTGGAGTGGGACAGCCAGCAATCAGCCCCAGCATTTT. It specifies CAWSGTASNQPQHF.

This chain's CDR3 is CASSEVGQGGQPQHF. The CDR3 region has the DNA TGTGCCAGCAGTGAAGTGGGACAGGGCGGACAGCCCCAGCATTTT. The chain employs TRBV6-1 and TRBJ1-5; TRBD1 matches at 9 bases. There are 15 residues in the CDR3. V was pared by 1 base and J by 7 bases, with 5 bases of the junction left unmatched. Germline values: CDR1 MNHNS, CDR2 SASEGT.

The V and J genes are TRBV5-5 and TRBJ2-4; D might be TRBD1 (6 bases). V lost 1 base and J 9 bases, leaving 23 bases between the germline ends. Germline CDR1 and CDR2: SGHKS and YYEKEE (reference sequence). The CDR3 totals 17 residues. Here the CDR3 reads CASSLYVQGTTEAIQYF. The CDR3 DNA reads TGTGCCAGCAGCTTGTATGTCCAGGGGACCACTGAAGCCATTCAGTACTTC.

This clone was counted once. This chain connects TRBV2 to TRBJ2-7; 7 bases fit TRBD1. This CDR3 is 15 amino acids long. CDR1 and CDR2 (germline): SNHLY, FYNNEI. V shed 3 bases and J 3 bases; nucleotides not matched to a gene: 8. This chain's CDR3 is CASSDWGRGSYEQYF. Written as DNA, the CDR3 is TGTGCCAGCAGTGACTGGGGCAGGGGGAGCTACGAGCAGTACTTC. Complete variable domain (other parts from reference TRBV2 and TRBJ2-7): EPEVTQTPSHQVTQMGQEVILRCVPISNHLYFYWYRQILGQKVEFLVSFYNNEISEKSEIFDDQFSVERPDGSNFTLKIRSTKLEDSAMYFCASSDWGRGSYEQYFGPGTRLTVT.

The chain couples TRBV19 to TRBJ1-1; possible D gene TRBD1, 6 bases. The CDR3 covers 12 residues. V was trimmed by 4 bases and J by 11 bases, leaving 14 bases between them. Looked up from germline, CDR1 is LNHDA and CDR2 is SQIVND (reference sequence). The CDR3, as DNA: TGTGCCAGTAGTACAGTGGGGGCCGCGGCTTTCTTT. Protein: CASSTVGAAAFF.

This chain links TRBV9 with TRBJ1-4, with D perhaps matching TRBD1 (6 bases). V lost 3 bases, J lost 8 bases, and 11 bases lay in between. In germline, CDR1 is SGDLS, CDR2 YYNGEE. CDR3 length equals 13 residues. This CDR3 reads CASSGNRAEKLFF. The CDR3 DNA sequence: TGTGCCAGCAGCGGTAACAGGGCGGAAAAACTGTTTTTT.

CDR3 coding DNA: TGCGCCAGCAGCTACACACTAGCGACAAGCGGGGAGCTGTTTTTT. This encodes CASSYTLATSGELFF. The chain employs TRBV4-1 and TRBJ2-2; 7 positions match TRBD2. The trim removed 5 bases at V and 7 bases at J, leaving 10 bases unmatched. Germline values: CDR1 MGHRA, CDR2 YSYEKL. The CDR3 runs to 15 residues.

This clone was counted a few times. The chain combines TRBV7-2 with TRBJ2-6, with D uncertain. The CDR3 is made up of 16 amino acids. Germline CDR1 SGHTA, CDR2 FQGNSA. V lost 6 bases and J lost 0, with 12 bases in between. The CDR3 region is CASSPRISSGANVLTF. In nucleotides, the CDR3 is TGTGCCAGCAGTCCTCGTATCAGCTCTGGGGCCAACGTCCTGACTTTC.